The table lists the clone carrying this TCR beta chain with many counts. The antigen is unknown. The data were taken from a study of neurological immune-mediated disorders. General study findings and limits: HTLV-1-associated myelopathy displayed the greatest TCR clonal expansion, and multiple sclerosis exhibited the smallest, lower than that of healthy controls. TCR-beta repertoires seemed private in all groups, with no expanded CDR3 amino acid sequences shared.

The making of cDNA relied on 5'RACE with 10-nucleotide random UMIs. TCRdb ran MiXCR on the 5' RACE reads and lists one entry per CDR3 protein. The sample shows 50,000 or so distinct CDR3 sequences, about 26% of them seen only once. The receptor comes from a woman in her sixties or seventies in good health. Sequencing used PBMCs.

CDR3 amino acids: CASSRLLPYEQYF. The CDR3 coding sequence is TGTGCCAGCAGCCGACTACTTCCGTACGAGCAGTACTTC. V is TRBV7-2 and J is TRBJ2-7, with D tentatively TRBD2 (5 bases). The germline V gene encodes CDR1 SGHTA and CDR2 FQGNSA. V was pared by 5 bases and J by 4 bases, with 12 bases between. There are 13 residues in the CDR3.